The TCR beta chain described here comes from a study of blood T cell repertoires in COVID-19. Generated by immunoSEQ multiplex PCR, the TCRdb table keeps only in-frame clones and is missing some. The sample has some 110,000 clones, around 90% seen once. Trimming pared 10 bases from V and 2 bases from J, leaving 20 bases between. CDR3 length equals 16 residues. The germline V gene has CDR1 ENHRY and CDR2 SYGVKD. This chain joins TRBV10-3 and TRBJ2-2; tentative D call: TRBD2 (5 bases). Sequenced input: peripheral blood. The sequence derives from a man aged 45 to 65 with COVID-19, enrolled during active disease. The CDR3 region is CATTPFPEGNTGELFF. CDR3 in DNA: TGTGCCACCACCCCCTTTCCAGAGGGAAACACCGGGGAGCTGTTTTTT.